This passage covers 25 T cell receptor beta chains from one sample sequenced in a study of T cell repertoires in cytomegalovirus infection. MiXCR was run by TCRdb on the reads, yielding one entry per CDR3 protein. The sample yields approximately 500,000 distinct CDR3 sequences, 16% seen once. Source material: CD8+ T cells from PBMCs. The receptors were gathered from a human donor in good health (CMV status not recorded). Some clones in this sample may be carry-over from other donors' samples.

This clonotype has only a few counts. The chain has TRBV20-1 and TRBJ2-1; 9 nucleotides match TRBD2. The CDR3 is 15 residues long. CDR1 and CDR2 (germline): DFQATT, SNEGSKA (reference sequence). Losses at the gene ends were 1 base for V and 10 bases for J; bases not matched to a gene: 11. The CDR3: CSARGAAGGRGEQFF. The DNA for the CDR3 is TGCAGTGCTAGAGGGGCGGCGGGAGGGCGGGGAGAGCAGTTCTTC.

In its sample, this clonotype was seen many times. V usage is TRBV10-2 and J usage is TRBJ2-7; D is ambiguous. Germline V CDR1 and CDR2: WSHSY, SAAADI. Trimming pared 3 bases from V and 3 bases from J, leaving 9 bases between. CDR3 size: 13 residues. The CDR3, as DNA: TGCGCCAGCAGTGACCAGGAGAGCTACGAGCAGTACTTC. It translates to CASSDQESYEQYF.

This chain joins TRBV20-1 and TRBJ2-7, with D tentatively TRBD1 (6 bases). This CDR3 is built from 13 residues. CDR1 DFQATT and CDR2 SNEGSKA come from the germline V gene (reference sequence). V lost 5 bases to trimming and J lost 2 bases, with 13 bases between them. The CDR3 nucleotides read TGCAGTGCTTACAGGGAACTTCCCTACGAGCAGTACTTC. It codes for CSAYRELPYEQYF.

This chain joins TRBV5-5 and TRBJ1-1; D perhaps matches TRBD1 (6 bases). This CDR3 spans 15 amino acids. Germline V lookup: CDR1 SGHKS, CDR2 YYEKEE (reference sequence). V was cut by 4 bases and J by 0 bases, with 13 bases left in between. CDR3 sequence reads: CASSPWDTLNTEAFF. The CDR3 bases are TGTGCCAGCAGCCCCTGGGACACTTTGAACACTGAAGCTTTCTTT.

This clonotype was seen many times. V usage is TRBV10-3 and J usage is TRBJ2-7, with 8 bases identical to TRBD1. The CDR3 spans 19 residues. Germline loops: CDR1 ENHRY, CDR2 SYGVKD. The V segment lost 6 bases and the J segment 0 bases; nucleotides outside the gene matches: 19. DNA for the CDR3: TGTGCCATCAGGGAGCCCGGGACAGGTTCGCCCACGGGCTCCTACGAGCAGTACTTC. It is translated as CAIREPGTGSPTGSYEQYF.

This clonotype was observed many times. V is TRBV7-9 and J is TRBJ2-1; D uncertain. Trimming left V 3 bases short and J 4 bases short, with 4 bases between. CDR3 length: 12 amino acids. Germline V gene data show CDR1 as SEHNR and CDR2 as FQNEAQ (reference sequence). In DNA form, the CDR3 reads TGTGCCAGCAGCTTCTTGTACAATGAGCAGTTCTTC. This sequence encodes CASSFLYNEQFF. Full variable domain (missing parts from reference TRBV7-9 and TRBJ2-1): DTGVSQNPRHKITKRGQNVTFRCDPISEHNRLYWYRQTLGQGPEFLTYFQNEAQLEKSRLLSDRFSAERPKGSFSTLEIQRTEQGDSAMYLCASSFLYNEQFFGPGTRLTVL.

The chain employs TRBV5-1 and TRBJ2-7; TRBD2 matches 10 bases. With V trimmed by 4 bases and J by 7 bases, 23 bases remained unmatched. This CDR3 has 19 residues. Germline V gene sequence: CDR1 SGHRS, CDR2 YFSETQ. The CDR3: CASSVGRPGLARGPGEQYF. The CDR3 coding sequence is TGCGCCAGCAGCGTTGGACGACCGGGACTAGCGAGAGGGCCGGGGGAGCAGTACTTC. The whole variable domain, remainder taken from reference TRBV5-1 and TRBJ2-7, is KAGVTQTPRYLIKTRGQQVTLSCSPISGHRSVSWYQQTPGQGLQFLFEYFSETQRNKGNFPGRFSGRQFSNSRSEMNVSTLELGDSALYLCASSVGRPGLARGPGEQYFGPGTRLTVT.

This clonotype was counted ten times or more. The rearrangement uses TRBV6-1 and TRBJ1-1; D unclear. Germline V gene sequence: CDR1 MNHNS, CDR2 SASEGT. The CDR3 is 13 residues long. Trimming stripped 2 bases from V and 0 bases from J, with 4 bases between. CDR3 protein: CASSESLNTEAFF. The CDR3, as DNA: TGTGCCAGCAGTGAATCGCTGAACACTGAAGCTTTCTTT.

This clonotype turned up a few times. The chain recombines TRBV28 with TRBJ1-5, with D possibly being TRBD1 (6 bases). Trimming took off 6 bases at V and 5 bases at J, with 14 bases between the two ends. Per the germline V gene, CDR1 is MDHEN and CDR2 is SYDVKM. The CDR3 has 14 residues. CDR3 nucleotide sequence: TGTGCCAGCAGCCTAGGGGGGACGGATCAGCCCCAGCATTTT. Its protein is CASSLGGTDQPQHF.

The chain joins TRBV5-4 to TRBJ1-2; 7 nucleotides line up with TRBD1. This CDR3 has 17 residues. Germline V gene lookup returns CDR1 SGHNT and CDR2 YYREEE (reference sequence). V dropped 2 bases and J dropped 6; count of bases not matched to a gene: 16. The CDR3 loop reads CASSLSRGGPMRNGYTF. The CDR3 region has the DNA TGTGCCAGCAGCTTAAGCAGGGGGGGACCTATGAGGAATGGCTACACCTTC.

The chain joins TRBV6-4 to TRBJ2-6, with 7 nucleotides matching TRBD1. The V segment lost 11 bases and the J segment 4 bases; nucleotides outside the gene matches: 17. The CDR3 contains 17 residues. CDR1 and CDR2 from the germline V gene are MRHNA and SNTAGT. The CDR3 DNA sequence: TGTGCCGGTCCCCAAGGACAGGCTGTGGAGGGGGCCAACGTCCTGACTTTC. This codes for CAGPQGQAVEGANVLTF.

This clonotype was seen at least ten times. The V call is TRBV28, the J call TRBJ1-2; TRBD1 agrees at 11 bases. With 5 bases clipped from V and 10 bases from J, the junction kept 18 bases outside the gene matches. Germline V gene lookup returns CDR1 MDHEN and CDR2 SYDVKM. The length of the CDR3 is 17 residues. The CDR3, as DNA: TGTGCCAGCAGTCTCCCCTCTTCCCGGGACAGGGGGATTTTCTACACCTTC. Translated, it gives CASSLPSSRDRGIFYTF.

This chain uses TRBV15 with TRBJ2-3; 9 nucleotides match TRBD2. V lost 1 base to trimming and J lost 4 bases; unmatched junction nucleotides: 9. Per germline, CDR1 LNHNV and CDR2 YYDKDF (reference sequence). The CDR3 has 17 amino acids. In DNA form, the CDR3 reads TGTGCCACCAGCAGAGGGCTAGCGGGATTAGGCGCAGATACGCAGTATTTT. Its translation is CATSRGLAGLGADTQYF.

This chain links TRBV28 with TRBJ2-1, with no clear D. The CDR3 loop spans 12 amino acids. Trimming left V 5 bases short and J 4 bases short, with 6 bases between. From germline, CDR1 is MDHEN and CDR2 SYDVKM. In nucleotides, the CDR3 is TGTGCCAGCAGTACTATGTACAATGAGCAGTTCTTC. Its translation is CASSTMYNEQFF.

This clonotype was seen ten or more times. The rearrangement uses TRBV7-9 and TRBJ1-4; TRBD1 matches 9 bases. V lost 5 bases to trimming and J lost 6 bases; unmatched junction nucleotides: 7. The germline gives CDR1 SEHNR, CDR2 FQNEAQ (reference sequence). The CDR3 totals 15 residues. The CDR3 is CASSPPDRGYEKLFF. The CDR3 DNA reads TGTGCCAGCAGCCCACCGGACAGGGGTTATGAAAAACTGTTTTTT.

In its sample, this clonotype was seen many times. V gene TRBV7-8 combines with J gene TRBJ1-5, with no clear D. Per the germline V gene, CDR1 is SGHVS and CDR2 is FQNEAQ. This CDR3 has 16 residues. Trimming pared 1 base from V and 2 bases from J, leaving 12 bases between. In DNA form, the CDR3 reads TGTGCCAGCAGCTTAGGGGCTGGGATTGGCAATCAGCCCCAGCATTTT. This encodes CASSLGAGIGNQPQHF.

This chain joins TRBV12-5 and TRBJ1-2, with 8 bases that match TRBD1. With 2 bases clipped from V and 8 bases from J, the junction kept 10 bases outside the gene matches. The CDR3 consists of 15 residues. Germline values: CDR1 LGHNT, CDR2 FRNRAP. The CDR3 DNA reads as TGTGCTAGTGGTTTGCCCCGGGACAGGTTGAAGGGCTACACCTTC. This encodes CASGLPRDRLKGYTF.

This clonotype was seen more than once but under ten times. The chain employs TRBV27 and TRBJ1-5; D unclear. The CDR3 is made up of 14 amino acids. Germline CDR1 and CDR2: MNHEY and SMNVEV (reference sequence). Trimming cost V 4 bases and J 3 bases, with 10 bases left between them. In DNA, the CDR3 is TGTGCCAGCAGTTCCGTGAAGGACAATCAGCCCCAGCATTTT. Translated: CASSSVKDNQPQHF.

The V call is TRBV6-5, the J call TRBJ2-1, with 7 nucleotides matching TRBD1. The CDR3 consists of 14 residues. CDR1 is MNHEY, CDR2 SVGAGI, per germline. V lost 2 bases and J lost 8; bases outside the gene matches: 6. CDR3 amino acids: CASSYLTGADEQFF. Here the CDR3 DNA reads TGTGCCAGCAGTTACCTCACAGGGGCTGATGAGCAGTTCTTC.

The gene calls are TRBV29-1 and TRBJ2-1; no reliable D call. The germline CDR1 and CDR2 sequences are SQVTM and ANQGSEA. This CDR3 comprises 11 residues. The V end was cut by 7 bases, the J end by 4 bases, with 8 bases between. The CDR3 spells CSALQYNEQFF. The DNA for the CDR3 is TGCAGCGCCCTTCAATACAATGAGCAGTTCTTC.

The rearrangement links TRBV28 to TRBJ1-5; D is ambiguous. The CDR3 runs 15 residues. Germline loops: CDR1 MDHEN, CDR2 SYDVKM. The V and J ends lost 4 bases and 0 bases respectively, with 10 bases between them. CDR3 in DNA: TGTGCCAGCAGTTATCGGACGGATAGCAATCAGCCCCAGCATTTT. Translating it yields CASSYRTDSNQPQHF.

This chain joins TRBV14 and TRBJ2-3; no reliable D call. Germline V gene data show CDR1 as SGHDN and CDR2 as FVKESK. The ends were cut back, 9 bases at V and 0 bases at J, with 16 bases in the middle. CDR3 length: 15 amino acids. The DNA of the CDR3 is TGTGCCAGTCACCCGTTCAAAACTAGCACAGATACGCAGTATTTT. As protein: CASHPFKTSTDTQYF.

This clonotype has only a few counts. J is TRBJ1-1 and V is TRBV5-4; 12 bases are a match to TRBD1. Germline loops: CDR1 SGHNT, CDR2 YYREEE (reference sequence). The CDR3 has 16 amino acids. V lost 4 bases to trimming and J lost 8 bases; unmatched junction nucleotides: 12. This CDR3 reads CASSPGQGALGAEAFF. CDR3 bases: TGTGCCAGCAGCCCGGGACAGGGGGCCCTCGGGGCCGAAGCTTTCTTT.

This clonotype turned up a few times. V is TRBV6-1 and J is TRBJ2-3; 7 positions agree with TRBD2. This CDR3 has 13 amino acids. Germline CDR1 and CDR2: MNHNS and SASEGT. CDR3 protein: CALMGGVTDTQYF. CDR3 nucleotides: TGTGCTCTGATGGGGGGGGTCACAGATACGCAGTATTTT.

The chain employs TRBV7-9 and TRBJ1-2; TRBD1 matches at 7 bases. CDR1 is SEHNR, CDR2 FQNEAQ, per germline (reference sequence). The CDR3 loop spans 16 amino acids. The J segment lost 0 bases and the V segment lost 6 bases, leaving 10 bases of the junction unmatched. DNA for the CDR3: TGTGCCAGCAGTTACGGACAGGTGGAGGCTAACTATGGCTACACCTTC. Amino acid sequence: CASSYGQVEANYGYTF.